One sample yielded the 10 T cell receptor beta chains listed below, sequenced in a study of response to subunit inactivated influenza vaccine. TCRdb passed the RT-PCR reads through MiXCR, listing each CDR3 protein once. The data show about 570,000 distinct CDR3 sequences, 11% seen once. Separately, the same data were catalogued under a study of T cells expressing NK-cell markers. This second study notes: Template switching by 5'RACE with UMIs generated the TCR beta cDNA.

Source: PBMCs from blood, taken on the day of vaccination. These TCRs come from a man over 45 who received an inactivated influenza vaccine.

This sequence joins TRBV10-3 and TRBJ2-1; 7 bases are shared with TRBD1. The length of the CDR3 is 15 residues. V shed 7 bases, J shed 0 bases, and the junction held 6 bases outside the gene matches. The germline gives CDR1 ENHRY, CDR2 SYGVKD. CDR3 amino acids: CAIMETGSSYNEQFF. For the CDR3, the DNA is TGTGCCATCATGGAGACAGGGAGCTCCTACAATGAGCAGTTCTTC.

CDR3 amino acids: CASSFGGIAGELFF. The CDR3 DNA reads as TGTGCCAGCAGTTTCGGAGGGATCGCCGGGGAGCTGTTTTTT. The chain joins TRBV28 to TRBJ2-2, with D perhaps TRBD2 (6 bases). CDR1 is MDHEN, CDR2 SYDVKM, per germline. The V end lost 3 bases, the J end lost 6 bases, and 11 bases lay between the germline ends. The CDR3 extends over 14 amino acids. Complete variable domain (other parts from reference TRBV28 and TRBJ2-2): DVKVTQSSRYLVKRTGEKVFLECVQDMDHENMFWYRQDPGLGLRLIYFSYDVKMKEKGDIPEGYSVSREKKERFSLILESASTNQTSMYLCASSFGGIAGELFFGEGSRLTVL.

The chain recombines TRBV25-1 with TRBJ2-7; D unresolved. Germline CDR1 reads MGHDK; CDR2 reads SYGVNS. V was pared by 3 bases and J by 2 bases, with 14 bases between. CDR3 size: 15 residues. DNA for the CDR3: TGTGCCAGCAGTGACCCAGCCTCCAGTACCTACGAGCAGTACTTC. Translation: CASSDPASSTYEQYF.

The V and J genes are TRBV20-1 and TRBJ1-1; D possibly corresponds to TRBD1 (6 bases). V gave up 0 bases and J gave up 4 bases, with 12 bases separating them. Germline values: CDR1 DFQATT, CDR2 SNEGSKA (reference sequence). The CDR3 has 14 residues. The CDR3 spells CSARDLDSSTEAFF. Written as DNA, the CDR3 is TGCAGTGCTAGAGATCTGGACAGTAGCACTGAAGCTTTCTTT.

Many counts were recorded for this clonotype. The chain has TRBV12-3 or TRBV12-4 and TRBJ2-1; the D is unclear. This CDR3 is built from 16 residues. V was clipped by 2 bases and J by 0 bases, with 11 bases between them. The CDR3 reads CASSLRAPSSYNEQFF. The CDR3 DNA follows: TGTGCCAGCAGTTTAAGGGCGCCCAGCTCCTACAATGAGCAGTTCTTC.

Only a few counts were recorded for this clonotype. J is TRBJ2-1 and V is TRBV20-1; no definite D call. CDR3 length equals 14 residues. The V gene lost 2 bases and the J gene lost 9 bases, with 17 bases spanning the gap. CDR1 is DFQATT, CDR2 SNEGSKA, per germline (reference sequence). The CDR3: CSARYGPGHSEQFF. For the CDR3, the DNA is TGCAGTGCTAGATACGGGCCGGGTCATAGTGAGCAGTTCTTC.

This clonotype was detected only a few times. The V and J genes are TRBV2 and TRBJ2-5; 10 nucleotides align to TRBD1. In germline, CDR1 is SNHLY, CDR2 FYNNEI. This CDR3 comprises 15 residues. V trimming: 6 bases; J trimming: 3 bases; junction bases outside the gene matches: 7. Here the CDR3 DNA reads TGTGCCAGCAGCACCGGGACAGGGGTGGAAGAGACCCAGTACTTC. Protein product: CASSTGTGVEETQYF.

The chain uses TRBV10-3 and TRBJ1-1; TRBD1 agrees at 7 bases. The germline gives CDR1 ENHRY, CDR2 SYGVKD. Trimming cost V 11 bases and J 1 base; bases outside gene matches: 7. The CDR3 contains 13 residues. The DNA of the CDR3 is TGTGCCGGGCGGGGGACAGCGAACACTGAAGCTTTCTTT. Translating gives CAGRGTANTEAFF.

This clonotype was seen repeatedly, ten times or more. V and J are TRBV5-1 and TRBJ2-1, with 8 bases lining up with TRBD1. V trimming: 3 bases; J trimming: 6 bases; junction bases outside the gene matches: 2. Per the germline V gene, CDR1 is SGHRS and CDR2 is YFSETQ. The CDR3 is 13 amino acids. CDR3 sequence (DNA): TGCGCCAGCAGCTGGGGACAGGCCAATGAGCAGTTCTTC. Residues: CASSWGQANEQFF.

The sample holds a few counts of this clonotype. This chain links TRBV6-5 with TRBJ2-6; D uncertain. The CDR3 is made up of 17 amino acids. Germline V gene lookup returns CDR1 MNHEY and CDR2 SVGAGI. V lost 2 bases to trimming and J lost 0 bases, with 11 bases between them. Here the CDR3 reads CASSYTIQSSGANVLTF. The CDR3 bases are TGTGCCAGCAGTTACACCATCCAGAGCTCTGGGGCCAACGTCCTGACTTTC.